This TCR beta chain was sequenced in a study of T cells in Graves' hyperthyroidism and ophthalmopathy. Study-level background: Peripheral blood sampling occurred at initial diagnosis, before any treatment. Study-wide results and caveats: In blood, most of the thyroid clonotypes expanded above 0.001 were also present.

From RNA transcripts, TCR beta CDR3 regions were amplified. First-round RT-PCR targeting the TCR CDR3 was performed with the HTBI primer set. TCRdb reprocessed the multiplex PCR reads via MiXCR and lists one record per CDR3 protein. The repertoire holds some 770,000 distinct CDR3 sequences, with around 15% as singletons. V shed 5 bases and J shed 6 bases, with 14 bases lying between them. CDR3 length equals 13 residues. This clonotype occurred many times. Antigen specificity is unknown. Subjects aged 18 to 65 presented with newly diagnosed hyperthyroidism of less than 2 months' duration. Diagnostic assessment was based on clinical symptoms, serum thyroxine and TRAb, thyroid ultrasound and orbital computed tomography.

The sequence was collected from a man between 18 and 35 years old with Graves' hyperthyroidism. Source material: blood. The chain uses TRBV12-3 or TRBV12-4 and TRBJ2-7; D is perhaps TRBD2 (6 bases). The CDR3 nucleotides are TGTGCCAGCAGTCGGGACTCCCTCCGCGAGCAGTACTTC. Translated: CASSRDSLREQYF.